This entry lists 30 T cell receptor beta chains sequenced from one sample in a study of regulatory T cells in long-lasting Graves disease. Construction of TCR beta libraries relied on iRepertoire HTBI primers and on Arm-PCR targeting CDR3 regions. One entry per CDR3 protein results from TCRdb running MiXCR on the multiplex PCR reads. Here the sample spans 200,000 to 250,000 distinct CDR3 sequences, around 17% being singletons. Time point defined: newly diagnosed GD, antithyroid drugs for less than 3 months. Preparation of the TCR library used RNA extracted from PBMCs. Sequencing was performed on peripheral blood mononuclear cells (PBMCs), taken at new diagnosis, from a patient treated with antithyroid drugs. The receptors were sampled from a female donor with Graves disease.

Comment on this clonotype: A junction boundary mismatches the germline segment, possibly from a read error. J is TRBJ1-1 and V is TRBV5-1, with D unclear. The CDR3 is made up of 14 amino acids. CDR1 is SGHRS, CDR2 YFSETQ, per germline. CDR3 residues: CASGLDTENTEAFF. The CDR3 DNA is TGCGCCAGCGGCTTGGATACGGAGAACACTGAAGCTTTCTTT. The full variable domain, completed using reference TRBV5-1 and TRBJ1-1, is KAGVTQTPRYLIKTRGQQVTLSCSPISGHRSVSWYQQTPGQGLQFLFEYFSETQRNKGNFPGRFSGRQFSNSRSEMNVSTLELGDSALYLCASGLDTENTEAFFGQGTRLTVV.

Concerning this clonotype itself: An end of the junction does not agree with germline; a read error may underlie this. The V gene is TRBV7-2, the J gene TRBJ2-1, with D hard to call. Germline CDR1 reads SGHTA; CDR2 reads FQGNSA. The CDR3 length is 15 residues. DNA of the CDR3: TGTGCCAGCAGCTTGGAACAGATCTCCCACAATGAGCAGTTCTTC. Residues: CASSLEQISHNEQFF.

This clonotype was observed many times. The chain uses TRBV12-3 or TRBV12-4 and TRBJ1-2, with unresolved D. The CDR3 length is 14 residues. V was shortened by 1 base and J by 8 bases, with 14 bases between the two germline ends. CDR3 in amino acids: CASSLVGPGKGYTF. CDR3 nucleotides: TGTGCCAGCAGTTTAGTTGGACCCGGAAAGGGCTACACCTTC.

The V and J genes are TRBV19 and TRBJ1-2; D unclear. V gave up 7 bases and J gave up 4 bases, with 7 bases separating them. Germline V gene sequence: CDR1 LNHDA, CDR2 SQIVND (reference sequence). The CDR3 spans 11 residues. CDR3 sequence reads: CASTDTYGYTF. CDR3 coding DNA: TGTGCCAGTACAGACACCTATGGCTACACCTTC.

This clonotype showed up just once. The V gene is TRBV27, the J gene TRBJ2-4; 10 bases fit TRBD1. The CDR3 has 17 residues. Trimming cost V 5 bases and J 1 base; bases outside gene matches: 8. Germline V CDR1 and CDR2: MNHEY, SMNVEV (reference sequence). The CDR3 loop reads CASSHSGTGVAKNIQYF. The CDR3, as DNA: TGTGCCAGCAGTCACTCCGGGACAGGGGTTGCCAAAAACATTCAGTACTTC.

This clonotype was counted ten times or more. The V and J genes are TRBV12-3 or TRBV12-4 and TRBJ1-2; D is uncertain. This CDR3 has 14 amino acids. Trimming stripped 6 bases from V and 3 bases from J, with 14 bases between. CDR3 amino acids: CASSSPFLDYGYTF. The CDR3 region has the DNA TGTGCCAGCAGCTCCCCGTTCTTAGACTATGGCTACACCTTC.

The count of this clonotype is one. The chain has TRBV6-4 and TRBJ2-2; TRBD2 matches 7 bases. Trimming removed 0 bases from V and 4 bases from J; junction bases left unmatched: 5. Looked up from germline, CDR1 is MRHNA and CDR2 is SNTAGT. The CDR3 contains 16 residues. The CDR3 DNA follows: TGTGCCAGCAGTGACTCGGGAGCGGGACCCACCGGGGAGCTGTTTTTT. It translates to CASSDSGAGPTGELFF.

This clonotype came up a few times. The V and J genes are TRBV2 and TRBJ2-5; D possibly corresponds to TRBD1 (6 bases). The CDR3 loop spans 18 amino acids. From germline, CDR1 is SNHLY and CDR2 FYNNEI. The V end lost 8 bases, the J end lost 4 bases, and 29 bases lay between the germline ends. The CDR3 region is CASHFSDSGQGMPETQYF. CDR3 coding DNA: TGTGCCAGCCACTTCTCCGACTCTGGGCAGGGGATGCCAGAGACCCAGTACTTC.

This clonotype was picked up many times. The chain carries TRBV18 and TRBJ1-5, with 9 bases aligning to TRBD1. J was trimmed by 4 bases and V by 8 bases; bases with no gene match: 3. Germline CDR1 is KGHSH and CDR2 is LQKENI. This CDR3 spans 13 amino acids. This CDR3 is CASRTGANQPQHF. Here the CDR3 DNA reads TGTGCCAGCCGGACAGGGGCTAATCAGCCCCAGCATTTT.

The CDR3 DNA follows: TGTGCCAGCGACCCGACAGGACGGAGAGATGGCTACACCTTC. This codes for CASDPTGRRDGYTF. The genes are TRBV19 and TRBJ1-2, with D maybe TRBD1 (6 bases). CDR3 length: 14 residues. CDR1 is LNHDA, CDR2 SQIVND, per germline (reference sequence). The ends were cut back, 9 bases at V and 6 bases at J, with 20 bases in the middle.

About this clonotype itself: This probably arose from a read error, given a far larger clone one base away. This CDR3 reads CASSFTGGGGKFF. In nucleotides, the CDR3 is TGTGCCAGCAGCTTTACAGGGGGCGGAGGGAAGTTCTTC. The chain has TRBV7-2 and TRBJ2-1; 9 bases line up with TRBD1. Trimming removed 3 bases from V and 14 bases from J; junction bases left unmatched: 8. Germline lookup yields CDR1 SGHTA and CDR2 FQGNSA. The CDR3 length is 13 residues.

This clonotype was seen at least ten times. The rearrangement joins TRBV11-2 to TRBJ2-7; D could derive from TRBD1 or TRBD2 (5 bases each). CDR1 is SGHAT and CDR2 is FQNNGV in the germline V gene. V was cut by 0 bases and J by 3 bases, with 15 bases left in between. The CDR3 covers 16 residues. CDR3 nucleotide sequence: TGTGCCAGCAGCTTAGATTCGGGGACGGGCGACTACGAGCAGTACTTC. Protein: CASSLDSGTGDYEQYF.

This clonotype showed up many times. The rearrangement uses TRBV2 and TRBJ1-4; no clear D. Germline CDR1 SNHLY, CDR2 FYNNEI. The V gene lost 4 bases and the J gene lost 6 bases, with 18 bases spanning the gap. The CDR3 runs 16 residues. In DNA, the CDR3 is TGTGCCAGCAGTGCTTCTTTAGAGGGCGGTGATGAAAAACTGTTTTTT. This encodes CASSASLEGGDEKLFF. Together with reference TRBV2 and TRBJ1-4, the CDR3 gives the full variable domain: EPEVTQTPSHQVTQMGQEVILRCVPISNHLYFYWYRQILGQKVEFLVSFYNNEISEKSEIFDDQFSVERPDGSNFTLKIRSTKLEDSAMYFCASSASLEGGDEKLFFGSGTQLSVL.

Many counts were recorded for this clonotype. The chain uses TRBV3-1 and TRBJ2-1, with 9 bases that match TRBD2. Trimming cost V 4 bases and J 6 bases; bases outside gene matches: 7. The CDR3 covers 15 residues. Germline V lookup: CDR1 LGHDT, CDR2 YNNKEL (reference sequence). CDR3 residues: CASSPGTSLSNEQFF. In DNA form, the CDR3 reads TGTGCCAGCAGCCCCGGGACTAGCCTCTCCAATGAGCAGTTCTTC.

CDR3 DNA: TGTGCCAGCAGCTCCGGGTCCCCGAGTGGTGAGCAGTTCTTC. Translating it yields CASSSGSPSGEQFF. This sequence joins TRBV7-9 and TRBJ2-1; D is unclear. V was cut by 4 bases and J by 9 bases, with 16 bases left in between. Germline V CDR1 and CDR2: SEHNR, FQNEAQ (reference sequence). The CDR3 has 14 residues.

This chain links TRBV2 with TRBJ2-3; 10 positions match TRBD2. The CDR3 runs to 13 residues. The germline gives CDR1 SNHLY, CDR2 FYNNEI. The trim removed 3 bases at V and 6 bases at J, leaving 0 bases unmatched. CDR3 nucleotides: TGTGCCAGCAGTGAGGGACTAGCGGATACGCAGTATTTT. The encoded protein is CASSEGLADTQYF.

This clonotype was counted ten times or more. This rearrangement joins TRBV20-1 to TRBJ1-6; D is ambiguous. In germline, CDR1 is DFQATT, CDR2 SNEGSKA (reference sequence). Trimming removed 4 bases at V and 8 bases at J, with 18 bases between. The CDR3 covers 15 residues. CDR3 nucleotides: TGCAGTGCTACCGGGGTATCGAGGTTCGATTCACCCCTCCACTTT. Its protein product is CSATGVSRFDSPLHF.

J is TRBJ1-1 and V is TRBV20-1, with D possibly TRBD1 on 6 matching bases. Germline loops: CDR1 DFQATT, CDR2 SNEGSKA (reference sequence). Trimming removed 5 bases at V and 2 bases at J, with 15 bases between. This CDR3 contains 14 residues. Here the CDR3 reads CSASRGQPNTEAFF. The CDR3 nucleotides are TGCAGTGCTTCCAGAGGACAGCCAAACACTGAAGCTTTCTTT.

V usage is TRBV12-3 or TRBV12-4 and J usage is TRBJ2-1; TRBD1 aligns across 7 bases. With V trimmed by 6 bases and J by 7 bases, 9 bases remained unmatched. The CDR3 covers 14 residues. This chain's CDR3 is CASSPDPRGNEQFF. The CDR3 bases are TGTGCCAGCAGCCCGGACCCCAGGGGGAATGAGCAGTTCTTC.

This clonotype was seen more than once but under ten times. V usage is TRBV14 and J usage is TRBJ1-1; 12 nucleotides match TRBD1. V was clipped by 8 bases and J by 7 bases; unmatched bases: 2. Germline loops: CDR1 SGHDN, CDR2 FVKESK. CDR3 length: 12 residues. The CDR3, as DNA: TGTGCCAGCCGGGACAGGGGGCTTGAAGCTTTCTTT. It encodes CASRDRGLEAFF.

The chain has TRBV7-9 and TRBJ1-5, with a tentative D call TRBD1 (6 bases). CDR1 is SEHNR, CDR2 FQNEAQ, per germline (reference sequence). Trimming took 5 bases from V and 0 from J, leaving 11 bases between them. CDR3 length: 15 amino acids. CDR3 amino acids: CASSPQGISNQPQHF. CDR3 nucleotides: TGTGCCAGCAGCCCCCAGGGGATTAGCAATCAGCCCCAGCATTTT.

This clonotype was observed at least ten times. The chain carries TRBV18 and TRBJ2-7, with TRBD2 matching over 7 bases. From germline, CDR1 is KGHSH and CDR2 LQKENI. V lost 2 bases and J lost 3; bases outside the gene matches: 16. This CDR3 spans 18 amino acids. CDR3 region: CASSPVRSSGTGGYEQYF. CDR3 coding DNA: TGTGCCAGCTCACCAGTCCGGTCTAGTGGAACGGGGGGCTACGAGCAGTACTTC.

There are many counts of this clonotype. This chain links TRBV27 with TRBJ1-1; D is unresolved. This CDR3 comprises 14 residues. Trimming removed 8 bases at V and 2 bases at J, with 15 bases between. Germline CDR1 reads MNHEY; CDR2 reads SMNVEV (reference sequence). The CDR3 is CASASTSINTEAFF. As DNA, the CDR3 is TGTGCCAGCGCGAGCACGTCGATTAACACTGAAGCTTTCTTT.

This clonotype has a handful of counts. The CDR3 coding sequence is TGTGCCAGCAGTCGTGGGCCAACCTACGAGCAGTACTTC. Translated: CASSRGPTYEQYF. The chain employs TRBV14 and TRBJ2-7; D gene unclear. CDR1 SGHDN and CDR2 FVKESK come from the germline V gene. The CDR3 has 13 residues. V was cut by 6 bases and J by 2 bases, with 11 bases left in between. The complete variable domain, with remaining parts taken from reference TRBV14 and TRBJ2-7, reads EAGVTQFPSHSVIEKGQTVTLRCDPISGHDNLYWYRRVMGKEIKFLLHFVKESKQDESGMPNNRFLAERTGGTYSTLKVQPAELEDSGVYFCASSRGPTYEQYFGPGTRLTVT.

This clonotype was observed many times. V and J are TRBV6-2 or TRBV6-3 and TRBJ2-7, with TRBD1 identical over 9 bases. The CDR3 runs to 15 residues. Germline values: CDR1 MNHEY, CDR2 SVGEGT. Trimming took 4 bases from V and 3 from J; bases not matched to a gene: 7. The CDR3 loop reads CASSFGQGSGYEQYF. DNA of the CDR3: TGTGCCAGCAGTTTCGGACAGGGGAGCGGCTACGAGCAGTACTTC.

This CDR3 is CASSFLLAGDTQYF. The DNA for the CDR3 is TGTGCCAGCAGCTTCTTACTAGCGGGAGATACGCAGTATTTT. The chain couples TRBV7-9 to TRBJ2-3; 9 nucleotides line up with TRBD2. The V gene's germline CDR1 is SEHNR and CDR2 FQNEAQ (reference sequence). This CDR3 is built from 14 residues. V dropped 3 bases and J dropped 5; count of bases not matched to a gene: 3.

For this clonotype: This sequence is one base from a far larger clone and is likely a read error. No conserved phenylalanine or tryptophan is present at the end of the CDR3, so a read error is the likely explanation. V usage is TRBV9 and J usage is TRBJ2-5; D ambiguous. TRBJ2-1 explains the end of the DNA better; the J call may be wrong. The germline CDR1 and CDR2 sequences are SGDLS and YYNGEE. This CDR3 has 12 residues. The CDR3 loop is CASSVGHNEQFS. The DNA for the CDR3 is TGTGCCAGCAGCGTAGGGCACAATGAGCAGTTCTCC.

The table lists this clonotype with many counts. V usage is TRBV4-2 and J usage is TRBJ2-7; TRBD2 matches at 8 bases. The CDR3 consists of 17 residues. Germline loops: CDR1 LGHNA, CDR2 YNFKEQ. Trimming took 3 bases from V and 0 from J; bases not matched to a gene: 10. The CDR3 DNA reads as TGTGCCAGCAGCCATGGACCTGGGAGCGGGAGCTCCTACGAGCAGTACTTC. As protein: CASSHGPGSGSSYEQYF.

This clonotype was seen many times. The V and J genes are TRBV28 and TRBJ1-2; D gene unclear. Germline CDR1 MDHEN, CDR2 SYDVKM. Trimming took 2 bases from V and 4 from J, leaving 17 bases between them. There are 16 residues in the CDR3. In nucleotides, the CDR3 is TGTGCCAGCAGTTTAACCCCAAACCCAGCCTTCTATGGCTACACCTTC. It translates to CASSLTPNPAFYGYTF.

This clonotype showed up many times. V is TRBV7-9 and J is TRBJ2-1; D unclear. The CDR3 loop spans 12 amino acids. Germline V lookup: CDR1 SEHNR, CDR2 FQNEAQ (reference sequence). V lost 4 bases, J lost 9 bases, and 10 bases lay in between. The DNA of the CDR3 is TGTGCCAGCAGCTCAGTAGTAAGTGAGCAGTTCTTC. Residues: CASSSVVSEQFF.